A single sample is the source of the 19 T cell receptor beta chains below, sequenced in a study of T cells in Graves' hyperthyroidism and ophthalmopathy. Amplified TCR beta CDR3 regions derived from RNA transcripts. HTBI primers were used for first-round RT-PCR of the TCR CDR3. MiXCR, run by TCRdb on the multiplex PCR reads, gives a single entry per CDR3 protein. Of 450,000 to 550,000 distinct CDR3 sequences in the sample, roughly 25% are singletons; the top ten hold 10% to 12%. The sequenced sample consisted of blood. All receptors come from a woman in her thirties with Graves' ophthalmopathy.

This clonotype was seen ten or more times. This chain connects TRBV2 to TRBJ1-2, with D unresolved. V was pared by 3 bases and J by 4 bases, with 15 bases between. Germline CDR1 and CDR2: SNHLY and FYNNEI. The CDR3 length is 15 residues. The CDR3 loop reads CASSDWGSAGYGYTF. The CDR3 bases are TGTGCCAGCAGTGACTGGGGATCGGCGGGCTATGGCTACACCTTC.

This clonotype was recorded at least ten times. J is TRBJ2-7 and V is TRBV27; tentatively, D is TRBD1 (6 bases). This CDR3 region has 14 residues. The germline gives CDR1 MNHEY, CDR2 SMNVEV (reference sequence). The V end was cut by 4 bases, the J end by 3 bases, with 13 bases between. This CDR3 reads CASSSPDSIYEQYF. The CDR3 nucleotides are TGTGCCAGCAGTTCCCCGGACAGTATCTACGAGCAGTACTTC.

With regard to this clonotype: The junction shows a germline mismatch at one end, possibly a read error. The chain links TRBV6-5 to TRBJ1-1; D gene unclear. The CDR3 has 13 amino acids. The germline gives CDR1 MNHEY, CDR2 SVGAGI. The chain's CDR3 is CASGYSTSTEAFF. The CDR3 DNA reads TGTGCCAGCGGTTACTCGACTAGCACTGAAGCTTTCTTT.

The CDR3 bases are TGTGCCACCAGCCCCGCGCGGACTGAAGCTTTCTTT. Its translation is CATSPARTEAFF. The rearrangement links TRBV15 to TRBJ1-1; D not certain. Trimming stripped 5 bases from V and 5 bases from J, with 9 bases between. From germline, CDR1 is LNHNV and CDR2 YYDKDF (reference sequence). The CDR3 is made up of 12 amino acids.

This clonotype was picked up one time. J is TRBJ2-7 and V is TRBV7-9; D perhaps matches TRBD2 (5 bases). Germline CDR1 is SEHNR and CDR2 is FQNEAQ (reference sequence). This CDR3 has 12 amino acids. The CDR3 DNA reads as TGTGCCAGCAACTCGGACTCATACGAGCAGTGGGTG. It is translated as CASNSDSYEQWV.

This clonotype showed up many times. This may come from a read error, since a much larger clone is one base off. The chain has TRBV29-1 and TRBJ1-2; 10 bases map to TRBD1. Germline CDR1 reads SQVTM; CDR2 reads ANQGSEA. This CDR3 is built from 13 residues. CDR3 protein: CGAEDRGDYGYTF. CDR3 DNA: TGCGGCGCCGAGGACAGGGGGGACTATGGCTACACCTTC.

This clonotype was picked up many times. CDR3 nucleotides: TGTGCCAGCAGCTCCCACACTGGAAGCAATCAGCCCCAGCATTTT. This codes for CASSSHTGSNQPQHF. The rearrangement joins TRBV6-2 or TRBV6-3 to TRBJ1-5, with D unclear. Looked up from germline, CDR1 is MNHEY and CDR2 is SVGEGT. The CDR3 totals 15 residues. V was cut by 6 bases and J by 1 base, with 13 bases left in between.

This clonotype showed up just a few times. J is TRBJ2-2 and V is TRBV7-8, with 7 positions matching TRBD1. Germline V gene data show CDR1 as SGHVS and CDR2 as FQNEAQ. The J segment lost 3 bases and the V segment lost 5 bases, leaving 6 bases of the junction unmatched. CDR3 size: 15 residues. In DNA form, the CDR3 reads TGTGCCAGCAGCCCACGGGACAGCTACACCGGGGAGCTGTTTTTT. Translation gives CASSPRDSYTGELFF.

This clonotype was picked up many times. Here the CDR3 reads CSASPLAKETQYF. The CDR3, as DNA: TGCAGTGCTAGCCCCCTAGCGAAAGAGACCCAGTACTTC. The chain is built from TRBV20-1 and TRBJ2-5, with D perhaps TRBD2 (6 bases). The CDR3 extends over 13 amino acids. Germline V gives CDR1 DFQATT, CDR2 SNEGSKA (reference sequence). The V end was cut by 3 bases, the J end by 3 bases, with 11 bases between.

This clonotype was detected ten times or more. This rearrangement joins TRBV6-1 to TRBJ1-1; 7 nucleotides line up with TRBD1. The CDR3 spans 14 residues. The germline V gene encodes CDR1 MNHNS and CDR2 SASEGT. With V trimmed by 7 bases and J by 1 base, 6 bases remained unmatched. CDR3 in amino acids: CASTLGTANTEAFF. The CDR3 DNA reads TGTGCCAGCACCTTAGGGACAGCGAACACTGAAGCTTTCTTT.

This clonotype occurred many times. This rearrangement joins TRBV20-1 to TRBJ1-5, with TRBD1 identical over 7 bases. V shed 6 bases, J shed 13 bases, and the junction held 15 bases outside the gene matches. The CDR3 is made up of 13 amino acids. Germline V gene sequence: CDR1 DFQATT, CDR2 SNEGSKA (reference sequence). For the CDR3, the DNA is TGCAGTGCCCTCAACTACCGACAGGGTAGGCAGCATTTT. It is translated as CSALNYRQGRQHF.

This clonotype was counted many times. This chain joins TRBV12-3 or TRBV12-4 and TRBJ1-1; 10 bases map to TRBD1. The CDR3 sequence is 14 residues long. The V gene end was trimmed by 6 bases and the J gene end by 4 bases; junction bases not matched to a gene: 5. CDR3 sequence (DNA): TGTGCCAGCAGGACAGGGGGCTGGGGCACTGAAGCTTTCTTT. Translation gives CASRTGGWGTEAFF.

The table lists this clonotype with many counts. The V call is TRBV11-2, the J call TRBJ2-5; D not resolved. The CDR3 length is 13 residues. In germline, CDR1 is SGHAT, CDR2 FQNNGV. Trimming removed 0 bases from V and 3 bases from J, with 5 bases in between. CDR3: CASSLDPEETQYF. The CDR3 bases are TGTGCCAGCAGCTTAGATCCCGAAGAGACCCAGTACTTC.

This clonotype was seen at least ten times. This rearrangement joins TRBV7-9 to TRBJ1-2; the D gene is possibly TRBD1 (5 bases). Trimming removed 5 bases from V and 1 base from J, with 14 bases in between. The CDR3 sequence is 15 residues long. Germline CDR1 reads SEHNR; CDR2 reads FQNEAQ (reference sequence). CDR3 amino acids: CASSKGNGINYGYTF. CDR3 DNA: TGTGCCAGCAGCAAGGGGAACGGGATTAACTATGGCTACACCTTC.

Ten or more counts support this clonotype. CDR3 amino acids: CASSYWSGVSYEQYF. The CDR3, as DNA: TGTGCCAGCAGTTACTGGAGCGGGGTCTCCTACGAGCAGTACTTC. This sequence joins TRBV6-5 and TRBJ2-7, with 7 bases lining up with TRBD2. After removal of 1 base from V and 0 bases from J, the junction contained 3 bases not matched to a gene. The CDR3 loop spans 15 amino acids. Germline CDR1 MNHEY, CDR2 SVGAGI.

The V gene is TRBV7-2, the J gene TRBJ1-1; D is unresolved. The CDR3 consists of 13 residues. Germline assignment: CDR1 SGHTA and CDR2 FQGNSA. V was clipped by 1 base and J by 10 bases, with 13 bases between them. CDR3 amino acids: CASSLGFGVRAFF. The CDR3 nucleotides are TGTGCCAGCAGCTTAGGTTTTGGGGTACGAGCTTTCTTT.

The rearrangement joins TRBV18 to TRBJ1-5, with 9 nucleotides matching TRBD1. Germline-derived CDR1 and CDR2 are KGHSH and LQKENI. CDR3 length: 15 amino acids. After removal of 4 bases from V and 5 bases from J, the junction contained 6 bases not matched to a gene. DNA of the CDR3: TGTGCCAGCTCACTAACAGGGGGCGCTGATCAGCCCCAGCATTTT. Translating it yields CASSLTGGADQPQHF.

This clonotype came up many times. The chain recombines TRBV6-2 or TRBV6-3 with TRBJ2-4, with D hard to call. The CDR3 has 12 amino acids. V was cut by 3 bases and J by 5 bases, with 5 bases left in between. Germline V gene data show CDR1 as MNHEY and CDR2 as SVGEGT. The CDR3 loop is CASSYSQNIQYF. In nucleotides, the CDR3 is TGTGCCAGCAGTTATTCTCAAAACATTCAGTACTTC.

At least ten counts were recorded for this clonotype. The genes are TRBV3-1 and TRBJ1-5; D remains unclear. CDR1 LGHDT and CDR2 YNNKEL come from the germline V gene (reference sequence). The V gene lost 1 base and the J gene lost 7 bases, with 11 bases spanning the gap. This CDR3 has 14 residues. CDR3 nucleotides: TGTGCCAGCAGCCAAGGTCCGAGGTTACAGCCCCAGCATTTT. Encoded protein: CASSQGPRLQPQHF.